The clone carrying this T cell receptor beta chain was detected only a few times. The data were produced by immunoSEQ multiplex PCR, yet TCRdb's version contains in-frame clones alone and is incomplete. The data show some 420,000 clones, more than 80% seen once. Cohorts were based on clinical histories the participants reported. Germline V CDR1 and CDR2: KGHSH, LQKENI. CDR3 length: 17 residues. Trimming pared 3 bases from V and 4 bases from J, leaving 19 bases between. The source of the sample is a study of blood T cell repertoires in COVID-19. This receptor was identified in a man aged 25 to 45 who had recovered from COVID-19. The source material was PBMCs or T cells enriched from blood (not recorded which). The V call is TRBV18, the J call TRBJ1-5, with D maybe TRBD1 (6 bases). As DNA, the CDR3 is TGTGCCAGCTCACCTAACGCCGGCTGGACAGATAATCAGCCCCAGCATTTT. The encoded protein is CASSPNAGWTDNQPQHF. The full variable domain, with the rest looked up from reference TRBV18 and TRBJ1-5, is NAGVMQNPRHLVRRRGQEARLRCSPMKGHSHVYWYRQLPEEGLKFMVYLQKENIIDESGMPKERFSAEFPKEGPSILRIQQVVRGDSAAYFCASSPNAGWTDNQPQHFGDGTRLSIL.